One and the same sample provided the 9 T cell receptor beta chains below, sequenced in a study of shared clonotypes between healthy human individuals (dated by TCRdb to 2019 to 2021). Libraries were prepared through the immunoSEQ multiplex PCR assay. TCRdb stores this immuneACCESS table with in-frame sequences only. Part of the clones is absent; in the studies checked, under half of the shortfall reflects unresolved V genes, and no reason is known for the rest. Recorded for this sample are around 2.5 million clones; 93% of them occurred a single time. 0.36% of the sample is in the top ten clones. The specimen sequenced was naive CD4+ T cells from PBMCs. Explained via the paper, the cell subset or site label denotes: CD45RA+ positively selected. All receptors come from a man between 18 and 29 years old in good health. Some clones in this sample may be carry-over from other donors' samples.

CDR3 sequence (DNA): TGTGCCAGCAGCTTGGAAATGTACGGGAGGAGGTACTTC. Translated, it gives CASSLEMYGRRYF. This sequence joins TRBV7-2 and TRBJ2-7; 7 positions agree with TRBD2. Germline V CDR1 and CDR2: SGHTA, FQGNSA. CDR3 size: 13 residues. The V and J ends lost 3 bases and 12 bases, in that order; junction bases with no gene match: 11.

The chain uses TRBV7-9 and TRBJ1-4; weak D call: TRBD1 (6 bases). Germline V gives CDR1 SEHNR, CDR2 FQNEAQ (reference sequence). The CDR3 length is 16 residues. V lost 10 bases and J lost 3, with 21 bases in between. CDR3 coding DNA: TGTGCCATCAATCTAAACACGGGACACTCTAATGAAAAACTGTTTTTT. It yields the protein CAINLNTGHSNEKLFF. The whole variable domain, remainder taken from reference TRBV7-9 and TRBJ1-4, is DTGVSQNPRHKITKRGQNVTFRCDPISEHNRLYWYRQTLGQGPEFLTYFQNEAQLEKSRLLSDRFSAERPKGSFSTLEIQRTEQGDSAMYLCAINLNTGHSNEKLFFGSGTQLSVL.

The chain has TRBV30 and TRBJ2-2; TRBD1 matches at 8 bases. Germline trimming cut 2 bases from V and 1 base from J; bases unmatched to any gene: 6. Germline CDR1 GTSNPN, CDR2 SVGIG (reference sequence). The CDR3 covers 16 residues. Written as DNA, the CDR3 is TGTGCCTGGAGTTTTCTCGGACAGGGGAACACCGGGGAGCTGTTTTTT. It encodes CAWSFLGQGNTGELFF.

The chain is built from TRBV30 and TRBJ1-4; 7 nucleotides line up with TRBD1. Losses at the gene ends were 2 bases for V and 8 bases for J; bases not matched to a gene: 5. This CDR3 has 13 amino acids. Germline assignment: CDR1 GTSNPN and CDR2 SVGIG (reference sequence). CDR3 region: CAWSPDRAEKLFF. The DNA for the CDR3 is TGTGCCTGGAGTCCCGACAGGGCGGAAAAACTGTTTTTT.

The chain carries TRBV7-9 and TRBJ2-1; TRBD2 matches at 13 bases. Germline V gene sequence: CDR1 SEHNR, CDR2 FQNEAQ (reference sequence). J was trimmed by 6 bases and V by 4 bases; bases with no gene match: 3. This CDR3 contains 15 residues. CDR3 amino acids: CASSWTSGGSNEQFF. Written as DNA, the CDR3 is TGTGCCAGCAGCTGGACTAGCGGGGGATCCAATGAGCAGTTCTTC.

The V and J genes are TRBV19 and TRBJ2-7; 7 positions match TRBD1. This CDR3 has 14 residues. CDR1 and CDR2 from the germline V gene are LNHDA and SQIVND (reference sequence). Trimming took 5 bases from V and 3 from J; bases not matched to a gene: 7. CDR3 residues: CASSQQGILYEQYF. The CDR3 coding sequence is TGTGCCAGTAGTCAACAGGGGATCCTCTACGAGCAGTACTTC.

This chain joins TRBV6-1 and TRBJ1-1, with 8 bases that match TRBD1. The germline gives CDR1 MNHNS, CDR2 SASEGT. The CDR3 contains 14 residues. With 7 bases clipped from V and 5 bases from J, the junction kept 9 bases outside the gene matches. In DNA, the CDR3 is TGTGCCAGCATACAGGACAGGGTTCGGACTGAAGCTTTCTTT. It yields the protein CASIQDRVRTEAFF.

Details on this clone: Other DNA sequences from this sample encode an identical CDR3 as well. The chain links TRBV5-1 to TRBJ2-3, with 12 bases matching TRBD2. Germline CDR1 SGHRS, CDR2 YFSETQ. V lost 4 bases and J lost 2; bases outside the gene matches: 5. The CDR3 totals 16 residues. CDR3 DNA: TGCGCCAGCAGCCTCGGGACTAGCGGGTACACAGATACGCAGTATTTT. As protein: CASSLGTSGYTDTQYF.

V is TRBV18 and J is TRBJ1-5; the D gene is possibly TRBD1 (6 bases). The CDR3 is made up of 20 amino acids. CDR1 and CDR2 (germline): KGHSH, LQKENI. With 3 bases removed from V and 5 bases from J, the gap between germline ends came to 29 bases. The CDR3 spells CASSPSARSNRGASDQPQHF. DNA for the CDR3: TGTGCCAGCTCACCTTCGGCGCGTTCAAATCGGGGGGCTTCGGATCAGCCCCAGCATTTT.